The following is a T cell receptor (beta chain) sequence with its context. Its binding antigen is unknown. There are no base qualities to consult, and no much larger clone falls within one base. Including the terminal cysteine and phenylalanine, the CDR3 comprises 12 residues. Just the 36-base CDR3 DNA is kept, in frame starting at base 1. The junction shows trimming of 3 bases on V and 4 bases on J, plus 9 bases between the germline ends. CDR1 and CDR2 are drawn from the germline V gene (reference sequence): DFQATT, SNEGSKA. This specimen comes from a study of T-cell reconstitution after alpha-beta-depleted transplantation in children (dated by TCRdb to the mid-2010s). In terms of the full investigation: The study quantitatively tracked T-cell immune reconstitution after TCRalphabeta/CD19-depleted allogeneic hematopoietic cell transplantation in children using TCR repertoire profiling.

The library was produced with PCR. The sequencer was an Illumina HiSeq 2500. To normalize quantification of the TCRbeta repertoire, the TCR libraries were built with molecular barcoding that relied on unique molecular identifiers. Using fastp trimming at Q25 and MiXCR clonotype assembly, TCRdb reanalyzed the public sequencing data and kept in-frame beta chains. Rows with a matching CDR3 protein are joined into one entry that keeps the most common DNA and genes. The sample table holds more than 550,000 distinct CDR3 sequences, of which more than 9% were seen once. In total, the top ten clones hold around 4% of the sample.

Sample: PBMCs from the stem cell graft donor, taken from the stem cell graft. The sequence joins TRBV20-1 to TRBJ2-5; 5 matching bases give a weak D call of TRBD2. The TCR sequence derives from a human donor who donated a stem cell graft to a child with acute myeloid leukemia. The nucleotide sequence is given as TGCAGTGCTAGTAATCGGGGAGAGACCCAGTACTTC. Its protein is CSASNRGETQYF.